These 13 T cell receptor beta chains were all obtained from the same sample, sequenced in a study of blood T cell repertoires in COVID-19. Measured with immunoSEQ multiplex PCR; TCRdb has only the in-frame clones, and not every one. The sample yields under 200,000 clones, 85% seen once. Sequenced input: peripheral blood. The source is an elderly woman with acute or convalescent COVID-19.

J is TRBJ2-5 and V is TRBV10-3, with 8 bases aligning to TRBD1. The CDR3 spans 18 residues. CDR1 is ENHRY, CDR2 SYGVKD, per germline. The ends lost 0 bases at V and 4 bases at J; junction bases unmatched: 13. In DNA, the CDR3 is TGTGCCATCAGTGAGTCCAAAGGGTCCGGGACAGGTCGAGAGACCCAGTACTTC. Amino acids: CAISESKGSGTGRETQYF.

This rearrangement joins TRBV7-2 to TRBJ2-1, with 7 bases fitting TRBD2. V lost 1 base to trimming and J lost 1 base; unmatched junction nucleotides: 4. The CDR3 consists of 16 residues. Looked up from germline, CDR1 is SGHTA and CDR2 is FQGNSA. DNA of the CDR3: TGTGCCAGCAGCTTAGAAGATAGCGGGTCCTACAATGAGCAGTTCTTC. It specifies CASSLEDSGSYNEQFF.

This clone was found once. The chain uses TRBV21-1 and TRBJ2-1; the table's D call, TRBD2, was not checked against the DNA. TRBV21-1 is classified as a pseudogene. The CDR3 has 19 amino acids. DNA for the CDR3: TGTGCCAGCAGCAAAGTGGGGACTAGCGGGAGTGAGACCTACAATGAGCAGTTCTTC. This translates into CASSKVGTSGSETYNEQFF.

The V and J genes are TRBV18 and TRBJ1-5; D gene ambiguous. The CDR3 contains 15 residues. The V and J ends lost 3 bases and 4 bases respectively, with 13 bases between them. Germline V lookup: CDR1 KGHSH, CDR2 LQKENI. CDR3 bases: TGTGCCAGCTCACCTGGACCCGGAGGGAATCAGCCCCAGCATTTT. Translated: CASSPGPGGNQPQHF. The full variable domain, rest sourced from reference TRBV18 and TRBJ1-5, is NAGVMQNPRHLVRRRGQEARLRCSPMKGHSHVYWYRQLPEEGLKFMVYLQKENIIDESGMPKERFSAEFPKEGPSILRIQQVVRGDSAAYFCASSPGPGGNQPQHFGDGTRLSIL.

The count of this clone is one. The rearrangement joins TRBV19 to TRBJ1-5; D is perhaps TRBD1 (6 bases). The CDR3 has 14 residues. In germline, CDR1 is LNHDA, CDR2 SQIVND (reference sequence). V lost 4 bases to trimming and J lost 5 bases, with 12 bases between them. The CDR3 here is CASSNGQTYQPQHF. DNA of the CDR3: TGTGCCAGTAGTAACGGACAGACCTATCAGCCCCAGCATTTT. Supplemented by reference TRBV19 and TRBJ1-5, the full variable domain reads DGGITQSPKYLFRKEGQNVTLSCEQNLNHDAMYWYRQDPGQGLRLIYYSQIVNDFQKGDIAEGYSVSREKKESFPLTVTSAQKNPTAFYLCASSNGQTYQPQHFGDGTRLSIL.

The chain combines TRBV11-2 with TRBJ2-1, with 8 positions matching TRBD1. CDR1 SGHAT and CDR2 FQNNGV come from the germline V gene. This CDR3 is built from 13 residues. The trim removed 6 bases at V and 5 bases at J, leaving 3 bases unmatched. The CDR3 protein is CASSGDRHNEQFF. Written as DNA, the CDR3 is TGTGCCAGCAGTGGGGACAGGCACAATGAGCAGTTCTTC.

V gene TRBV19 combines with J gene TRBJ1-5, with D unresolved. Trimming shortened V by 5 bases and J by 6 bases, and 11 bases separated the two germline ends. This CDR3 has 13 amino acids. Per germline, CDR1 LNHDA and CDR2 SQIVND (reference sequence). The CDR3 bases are TGTGCCAGTAGTGCCTTCACGGGTCAGCCCCAGCATTTT. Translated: CASSAFTGQPQHF.

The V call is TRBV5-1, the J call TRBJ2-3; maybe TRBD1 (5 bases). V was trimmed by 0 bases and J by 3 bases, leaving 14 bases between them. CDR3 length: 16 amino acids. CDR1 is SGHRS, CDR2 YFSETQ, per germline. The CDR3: CASSLASQGSTDTQYF. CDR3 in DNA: TGCGCCAGCAGCTTGGCCAGCCAGGGTTCGACAGATACGCAGTATTTT.

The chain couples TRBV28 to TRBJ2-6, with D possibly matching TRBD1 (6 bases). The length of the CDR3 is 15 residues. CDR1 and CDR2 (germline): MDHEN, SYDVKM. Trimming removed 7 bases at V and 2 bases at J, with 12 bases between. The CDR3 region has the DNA TGTGCCAGCATCAAGGACAGTGCTGGGGCCAACGTCCTGACTTTC. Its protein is CASIKDSAGANVLTF.

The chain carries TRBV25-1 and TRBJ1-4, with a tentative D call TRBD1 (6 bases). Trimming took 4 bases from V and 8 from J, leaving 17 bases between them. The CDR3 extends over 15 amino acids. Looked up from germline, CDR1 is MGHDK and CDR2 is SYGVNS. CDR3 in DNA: TGTGCCAGCAGTGTACAGGGAATTGTTAAGGAAAAACTGTTTTTT. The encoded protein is CASSVQGIVKEKLFF.

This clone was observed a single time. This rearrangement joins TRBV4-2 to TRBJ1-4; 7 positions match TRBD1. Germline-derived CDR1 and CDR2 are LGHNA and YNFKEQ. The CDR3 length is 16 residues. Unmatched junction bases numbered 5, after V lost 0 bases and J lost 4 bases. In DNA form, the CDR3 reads TGTGCCAGCAGCCAAGATGGGACAGCCAATAATGAAAAACTGTTTTTT. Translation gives CASSQDGTANNEKLFF.

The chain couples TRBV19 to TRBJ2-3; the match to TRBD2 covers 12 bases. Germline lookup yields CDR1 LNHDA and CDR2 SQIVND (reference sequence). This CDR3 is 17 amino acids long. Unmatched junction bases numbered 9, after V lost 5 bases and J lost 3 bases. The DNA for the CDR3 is TGTGCCAGTAGTCAGTGGGCTAGCGGGAGGGGGACAGATACGCAGTATTTT. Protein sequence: CASSQWASGRGTDTQYF.

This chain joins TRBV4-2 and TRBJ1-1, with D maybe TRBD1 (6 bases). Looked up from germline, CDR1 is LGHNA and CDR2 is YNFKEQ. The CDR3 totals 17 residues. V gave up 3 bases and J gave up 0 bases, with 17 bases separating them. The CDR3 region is CASSQHVPGHMNTEAFF. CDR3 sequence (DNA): TGTGCCAGCAGCCAGCACGTCCCGGGACACATGAACACTGAAGCTTTCTTT.